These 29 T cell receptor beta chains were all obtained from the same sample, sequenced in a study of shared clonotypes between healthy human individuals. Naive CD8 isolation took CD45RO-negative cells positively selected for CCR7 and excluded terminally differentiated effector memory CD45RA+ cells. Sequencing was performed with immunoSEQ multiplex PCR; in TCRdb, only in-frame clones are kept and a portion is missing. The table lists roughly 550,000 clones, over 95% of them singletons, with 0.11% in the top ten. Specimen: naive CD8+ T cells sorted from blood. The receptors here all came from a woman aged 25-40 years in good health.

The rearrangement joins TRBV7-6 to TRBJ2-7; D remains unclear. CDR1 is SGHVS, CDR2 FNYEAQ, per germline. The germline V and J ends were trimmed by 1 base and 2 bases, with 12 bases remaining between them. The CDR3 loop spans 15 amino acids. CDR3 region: CASSLEAGPPYEQYF. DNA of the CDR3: TGTGCCAGCAGCTTAGAAGCCGGGCCCCCCTACGAGCAGTACTTC.

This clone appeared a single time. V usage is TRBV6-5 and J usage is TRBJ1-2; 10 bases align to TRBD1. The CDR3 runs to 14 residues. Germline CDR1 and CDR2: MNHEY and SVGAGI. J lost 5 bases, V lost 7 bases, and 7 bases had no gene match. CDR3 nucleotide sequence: TGTGCCAGCAAACCGAGGGGACAGGGGTATGGCTACACCTTC. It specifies CASKPRGQGYGYTF.

CDR3 protein: CASRTGGLGYTF. The CDR3 DNA is TGTGCCAGCCGAACAGGGGGCTTAGGCTACACCTTC. The chain links TRBV27 to TRBJ1-2, with 9 bases lining up with TRBD1. The ends lost 8 bases at V and 8 bases at J; junction bases unmatched: 6. The CDR3 is 12 residues long. Germline loops: CDR1 MNHEY, CDR2 SMNVEV (reference sequence).

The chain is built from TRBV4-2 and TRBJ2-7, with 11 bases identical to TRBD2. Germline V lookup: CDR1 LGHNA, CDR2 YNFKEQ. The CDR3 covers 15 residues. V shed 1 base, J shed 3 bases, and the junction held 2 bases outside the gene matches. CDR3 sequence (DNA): TGTGCCAGCAGCCAAGTTGGGACTAGCGGCTACGAGCAGTACTTC. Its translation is CASSQVGTSGYEQYF.

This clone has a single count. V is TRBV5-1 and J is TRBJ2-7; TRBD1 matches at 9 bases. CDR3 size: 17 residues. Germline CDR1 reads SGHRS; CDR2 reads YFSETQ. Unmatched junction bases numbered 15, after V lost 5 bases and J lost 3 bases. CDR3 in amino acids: CASREGTGTYLGYEQYF. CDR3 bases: TGCGCCAGCAGGGAAGGGACAGGGACTTACCTTGGCTACGAGCAGTACTTC.

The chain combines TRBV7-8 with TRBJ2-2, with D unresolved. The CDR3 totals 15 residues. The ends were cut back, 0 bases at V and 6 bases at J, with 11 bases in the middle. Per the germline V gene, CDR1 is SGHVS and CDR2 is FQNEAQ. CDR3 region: CASSLARLGPGELFF. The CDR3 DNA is TGTGCCAGCAGCTTAGCGCGTCTGGGCCCCGGGGAGCTGTTTTTT.

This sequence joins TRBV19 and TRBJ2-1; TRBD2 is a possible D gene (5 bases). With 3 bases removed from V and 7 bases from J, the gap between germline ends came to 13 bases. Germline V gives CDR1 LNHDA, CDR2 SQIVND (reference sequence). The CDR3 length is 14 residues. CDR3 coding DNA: TGTGCCAGTAGTATTATTTCCGGGAATAATGAGCAGTTCTTC. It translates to CASSIISGNNEQFF.

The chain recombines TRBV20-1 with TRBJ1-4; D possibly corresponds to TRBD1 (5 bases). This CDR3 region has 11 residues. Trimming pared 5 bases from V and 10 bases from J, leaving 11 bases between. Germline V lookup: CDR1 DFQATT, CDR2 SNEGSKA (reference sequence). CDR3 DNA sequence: TGCAGTGCTCAAGCTGGGGGAAAACTGTTTTTT. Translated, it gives CSAQAGGKLFF.

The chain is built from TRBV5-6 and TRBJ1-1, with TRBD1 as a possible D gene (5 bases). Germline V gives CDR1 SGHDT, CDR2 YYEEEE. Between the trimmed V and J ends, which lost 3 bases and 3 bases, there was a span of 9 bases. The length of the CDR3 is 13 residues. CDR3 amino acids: CASSSYRYTEAFF. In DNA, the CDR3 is TGTGCCAGCAGCTCCTACAGGTACACTGAAGCTTTCTTT.

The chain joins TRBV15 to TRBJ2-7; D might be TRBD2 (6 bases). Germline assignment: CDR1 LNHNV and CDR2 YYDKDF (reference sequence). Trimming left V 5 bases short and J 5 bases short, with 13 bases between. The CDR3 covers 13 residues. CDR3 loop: CATSARESHEQYF. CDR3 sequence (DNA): TGTGCCACCAGCGCCCGGGAGTCCCACGAGCAGTACTTC.

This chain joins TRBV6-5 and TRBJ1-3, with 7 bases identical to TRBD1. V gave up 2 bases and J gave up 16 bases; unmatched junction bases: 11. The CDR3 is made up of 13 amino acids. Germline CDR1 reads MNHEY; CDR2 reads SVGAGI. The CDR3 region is CASSYATGTVLYF. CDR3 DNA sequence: TGTGCCAGCAGTTACGCTACCGGGACAGTCCTGTATTTT.

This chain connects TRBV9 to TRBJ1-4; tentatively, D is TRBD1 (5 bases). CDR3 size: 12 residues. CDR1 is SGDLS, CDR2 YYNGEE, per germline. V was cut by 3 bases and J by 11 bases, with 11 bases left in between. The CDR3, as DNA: TGTGCCAGCAGCGATACCGGGGGTAAACTGTTTTTT. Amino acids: CASSDTGGKLFF.

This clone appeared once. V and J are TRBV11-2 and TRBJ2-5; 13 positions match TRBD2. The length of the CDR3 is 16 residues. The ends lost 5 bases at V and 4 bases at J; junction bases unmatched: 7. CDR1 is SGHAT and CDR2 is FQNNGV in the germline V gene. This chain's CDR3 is CASSATSGRLGETQYF. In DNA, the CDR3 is TGTGCCAGCAGCGCGACTAGCGGGAGGCTAGGAGAGACCCAGTACTTC.

The CDR3 spells CASSEKSSYNEQFF. The DNA of the CDR3 is TGTGCCAGCAGTGAAAAGAGCTCCTACAATGAGCAGTTCTTC. The J gene is TRBJ2-1, the V gene TRBV27; D remains unclear. The CDR3 is 14 residues long. The germline V gene has CDR1 MNHEY and CDR2 SMNVEV (reference sequence). Trimming cost V 5 bases and J 0 bases, with 8 bases left between them.

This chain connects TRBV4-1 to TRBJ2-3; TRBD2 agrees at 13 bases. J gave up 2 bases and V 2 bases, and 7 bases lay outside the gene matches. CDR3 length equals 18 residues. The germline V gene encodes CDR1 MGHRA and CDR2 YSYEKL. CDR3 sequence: CASSQPSGLAGVTDTQYF. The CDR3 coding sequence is TGCGCCAGCAGCCAACCGTCAGGACTAGCGGGAGTCACAGATACGCAGTATTTT.

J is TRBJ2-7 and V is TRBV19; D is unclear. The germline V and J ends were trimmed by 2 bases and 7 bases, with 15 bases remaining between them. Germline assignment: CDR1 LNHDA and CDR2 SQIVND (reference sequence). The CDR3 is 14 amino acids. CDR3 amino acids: CASSITAGWGEQYF. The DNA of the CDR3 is TGTGCCAGTAGTATAACTGCCGGGTGGGGTGAGCAGTACTTC.

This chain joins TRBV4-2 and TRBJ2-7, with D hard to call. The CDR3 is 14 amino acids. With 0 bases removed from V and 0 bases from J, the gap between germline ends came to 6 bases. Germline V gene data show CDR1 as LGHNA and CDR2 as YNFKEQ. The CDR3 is CASSQDISSYEQYF. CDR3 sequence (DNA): TGTGCCAGCAGCCAAGATATAAGCTCCTACGAGCAGTACTTC.

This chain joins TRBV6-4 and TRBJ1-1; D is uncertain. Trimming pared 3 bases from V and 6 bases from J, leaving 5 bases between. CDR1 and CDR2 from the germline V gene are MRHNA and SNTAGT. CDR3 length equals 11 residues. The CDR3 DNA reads TGTGCCAGCAGTGAACAAGCTGAAGCTTTCTTT. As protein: CASSEQAEAFF.

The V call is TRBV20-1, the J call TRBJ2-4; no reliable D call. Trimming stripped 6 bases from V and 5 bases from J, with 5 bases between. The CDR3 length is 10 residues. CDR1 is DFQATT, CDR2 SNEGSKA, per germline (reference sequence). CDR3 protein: CSAQQNIQYF. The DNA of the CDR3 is TGCAGTGCCCAGCAAAACATTCAGTACTTC.

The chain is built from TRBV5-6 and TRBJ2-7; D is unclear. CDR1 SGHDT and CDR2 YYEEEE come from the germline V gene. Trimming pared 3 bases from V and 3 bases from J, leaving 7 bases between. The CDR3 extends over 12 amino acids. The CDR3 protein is CASSSDGYEQYF. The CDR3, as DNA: TGTGCCAGCAGCTCTGACGGCTACGAGCAGTACTTC.

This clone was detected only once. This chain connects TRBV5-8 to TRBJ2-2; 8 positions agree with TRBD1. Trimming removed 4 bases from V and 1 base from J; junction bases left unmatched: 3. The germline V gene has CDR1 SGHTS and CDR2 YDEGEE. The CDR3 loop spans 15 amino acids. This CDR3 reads CASSPGTGNTGELFF. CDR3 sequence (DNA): TGTGCCAGCAGCCCTGGGACAGGGAACACCGGGGAGCTGTTTTTT. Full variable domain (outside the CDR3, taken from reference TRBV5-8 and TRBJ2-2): EAGVTQSPTHLIKTRGQQATLRCSPISGHTSVYWYQQALGLGLQFLLWYDEGEERNRGNFPPRFSGRQFPNYSSELNVNALELEDSALYLCASSPGTGNTGELFFGEGSRLTVL.

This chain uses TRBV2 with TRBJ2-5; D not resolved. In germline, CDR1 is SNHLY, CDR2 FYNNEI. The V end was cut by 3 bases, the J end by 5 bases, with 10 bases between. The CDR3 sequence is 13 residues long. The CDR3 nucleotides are TGTGCCAGCAGTGAGGAGCCGTGGGAGACCCAGTACTTC. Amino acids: CASSEEPWETQYF.

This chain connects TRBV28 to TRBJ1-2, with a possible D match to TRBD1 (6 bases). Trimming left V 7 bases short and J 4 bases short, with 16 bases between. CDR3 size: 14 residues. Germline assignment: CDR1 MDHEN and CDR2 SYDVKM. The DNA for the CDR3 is TGTGCCAGCATATCTGTCTCCAGGGGCTATGGCTACACCTTC. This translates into CASISVSRGYGYTF.

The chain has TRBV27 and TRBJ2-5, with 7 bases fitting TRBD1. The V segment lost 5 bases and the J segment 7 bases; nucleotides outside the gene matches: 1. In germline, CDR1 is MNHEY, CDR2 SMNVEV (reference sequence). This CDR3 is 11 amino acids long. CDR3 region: CASSPGGTQYF. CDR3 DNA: TGTGCCAGCAGTCCAGGGGGGACCCAGTACTTC.

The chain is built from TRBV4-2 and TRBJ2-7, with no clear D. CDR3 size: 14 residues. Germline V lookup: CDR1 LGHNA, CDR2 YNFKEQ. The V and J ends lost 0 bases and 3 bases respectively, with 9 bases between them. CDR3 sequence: CASSQEGLDYEQYF. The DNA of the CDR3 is TGTGCCAGCAGCCAAGAAGGGCTCGACTACGAGCAGTACTTC.

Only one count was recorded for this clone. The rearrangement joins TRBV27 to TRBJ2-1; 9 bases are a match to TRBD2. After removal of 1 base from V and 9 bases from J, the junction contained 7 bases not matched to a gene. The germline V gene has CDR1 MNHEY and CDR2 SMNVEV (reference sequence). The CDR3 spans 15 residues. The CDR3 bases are TGTGCCAGCAGTTTATGGGGCGGGAGGGCCTCTGAGCAGTTCTTC. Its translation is CASSLWGGRASEQFF.

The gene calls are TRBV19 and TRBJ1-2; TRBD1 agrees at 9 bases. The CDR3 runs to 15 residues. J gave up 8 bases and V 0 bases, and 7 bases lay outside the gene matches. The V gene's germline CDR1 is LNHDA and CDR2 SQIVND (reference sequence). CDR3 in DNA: TGTGCCAGTAGTATAGACCCCGGGACAGGGAAAGGCTACACCTTC. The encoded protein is CASSIDPGTGKGYTF. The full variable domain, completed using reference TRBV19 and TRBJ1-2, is DGGITQSPKYLFRKEGQNVTLSCEQNLNHDAMYWYRQDPGQGLRLIYYSQIVNDFQKGDIAEGYSVSREKKESFPLTVTSAQKNPTAFYLCASSIDPGTGKGYTFGSGTRLTVV.

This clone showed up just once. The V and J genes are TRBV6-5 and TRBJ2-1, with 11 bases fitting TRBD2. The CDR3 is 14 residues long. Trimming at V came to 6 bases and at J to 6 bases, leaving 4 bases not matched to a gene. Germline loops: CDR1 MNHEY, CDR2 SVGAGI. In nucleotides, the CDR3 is TGTGCCAGCAGCGGGACTAGCGGCTTCAATGAGCAGTTCTTC. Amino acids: CASSGTSGFNEQFF.

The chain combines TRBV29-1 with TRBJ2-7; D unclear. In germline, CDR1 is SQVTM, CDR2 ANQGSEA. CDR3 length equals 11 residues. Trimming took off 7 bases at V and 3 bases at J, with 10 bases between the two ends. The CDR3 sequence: CSANVFYEQYF. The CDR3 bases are TGCAGCGCGAACGTTTTCTACGAGCAGTACTTC.